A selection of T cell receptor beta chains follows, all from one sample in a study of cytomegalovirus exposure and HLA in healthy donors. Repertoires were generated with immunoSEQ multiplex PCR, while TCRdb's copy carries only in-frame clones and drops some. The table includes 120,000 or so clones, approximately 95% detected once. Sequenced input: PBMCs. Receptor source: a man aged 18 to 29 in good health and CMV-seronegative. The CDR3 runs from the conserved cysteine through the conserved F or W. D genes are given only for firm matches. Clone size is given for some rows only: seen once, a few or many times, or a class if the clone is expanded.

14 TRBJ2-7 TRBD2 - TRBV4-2 TGTGCCAGCAGCACCCGACTAGCGGGTGGCGAGCAGTACTTC CASSTRLAGGEQYF
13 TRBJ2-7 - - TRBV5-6 TGTGCCAGCAGCCAGCGCATCGGCGACGAGCAGTACTTC CASSQRIGDEQYF
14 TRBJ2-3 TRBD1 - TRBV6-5 TGTGCCAGCAGTTTCACAGGGGCCACAGATACGCAGTATTTT CASSFTGATDTQYF
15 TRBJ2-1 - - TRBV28 TGTGCCAGCAGAGGGAGAGGGAGGCGGTACAATGAGCAGTTCTTC CASRGRGRRYNEQFF
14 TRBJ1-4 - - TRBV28 TGTGCCAGCAGTTTTGCGGGCACTAATGAAAAACTGTTTTTT CASSFAGTNEKLFF
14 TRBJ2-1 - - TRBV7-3 TGTGCCAGCAGTTTTACAGGGGGGGACAATGAGCAGTTCTTC CASSFTGGDNEQFF
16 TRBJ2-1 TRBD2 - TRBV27 TGTGCCAGCAGTTTCTGGACTAGCGGGAGGGACAATGAGCAGTTCTTC CASSFWTSGRDNEQFF
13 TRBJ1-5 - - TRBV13 TGTGCCAGCAGCGACCAGGGGAATCAGCCCCAGCATTTT CASSDQGNQPQHF
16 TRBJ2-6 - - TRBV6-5 TGTGCCAGCAGTTACTCGAGGCAGTCTGGGGCCAACGTCCTGACTTTC CASSYSRQSGANVLTF
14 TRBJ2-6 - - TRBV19 TGTGCCAGTAGGAGGGGGGGGGCGGCCAACGTCCTGACTTTC CASRRGGAANVLTF
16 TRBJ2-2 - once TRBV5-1 TGCGCCAGCACATGGGGGGACAGCTCGGAGGTCGGGGAGCTGTTTTTT CASTWGDSSEVGELFF
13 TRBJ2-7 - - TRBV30 TGTGCCTGGAAGGAGTACATTTACAACGAGCAGTACTTC CAWKEYIYNEQYF
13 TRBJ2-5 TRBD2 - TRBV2 TGTGCCAGCAGCTTCGGACTAGCGGGGTCCCAGTACTTC CASSFGLAGSQYF
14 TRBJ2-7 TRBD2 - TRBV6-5 TGTGCCAGCAGTTACGGGAGGGGCGAGGTAGAGCAGTACTTC CASSYGRGEVEQYF
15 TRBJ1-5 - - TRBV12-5 TGTGCTAGTGGTTTCGGGACTTATAGCAATCAGCCCCAGCATTTT CASGFGTYSNQPQHF
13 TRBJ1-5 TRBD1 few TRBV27 TGTGCCAGCAGTGGACAGGGCCATCAGCCCCAGCATTTT CASSGQGHQPQHF
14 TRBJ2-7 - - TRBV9 TGTGCCAGCAGCGTAGCAGGGGTAGGGGCCGAGCAGTACTTC CASSVAGVGAEQYF
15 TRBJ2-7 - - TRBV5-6 TGTGCCAGCAGCTTGTGGCCAGGGAAAGACTACGAGCAGTACTTC CASSLWPGKDYEQYF
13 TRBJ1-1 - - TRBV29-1 TGCAGCGTTGAAGGGGCGGGGTACACTGAAGCTTTCTTT CSVEGAGYTEAFF
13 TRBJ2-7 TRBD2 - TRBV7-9 TGTGCCAGCAGCCCGGGCGGGGGCTACGAGCAGTACTTC CASSPGGGYEQYF
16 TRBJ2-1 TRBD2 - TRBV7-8 TGTGCCAGCAGTTTAGGGGCTAGCGGGTGGAACAATGAGCAGTTCTTC CASSLGASGWNNEQFF
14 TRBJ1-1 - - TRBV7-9 TGTGCCAGCAGCCGACAGGCCCACCCTATTGAAGCTTTCTTT CASSRQAHPIEAFF
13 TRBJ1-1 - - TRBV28 TGTGCCAGCACTCGAGGGAAATCCACTGAAGCTTTCTTT CASTRGKSTEAFF
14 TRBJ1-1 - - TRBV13 TGTGCCAGCAGCTATGCGGATCGGGAGACTGAAGCTTTCTTT CASSYADRETEAFF
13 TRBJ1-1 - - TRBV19 TGTGCCAGTAGTATTTGGGAGGACACTGAAGCTTTCTTT CASSIWEDTEAFF
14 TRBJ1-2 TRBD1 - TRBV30 TGTGCCTGGAGTGCTAACCGACAGGGGCACGGCTACACCTTC CAWSANRQGHGYTF
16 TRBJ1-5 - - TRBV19 TGTGCCAGCCGAAGGGAGGGGCAGGGGATGAATCAGCCCCAGCATTTT CASRREGQGMNQPQHF
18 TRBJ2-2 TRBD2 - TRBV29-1 TGCAGCGTTGGGTCTGCGACTAGCGGGAGTACTAACACCGGGGAGCTGTTTTTT CSVGSATSGSTNTGELFF
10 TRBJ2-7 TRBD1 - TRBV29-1 TGCAGTCCGACAGGGGCCGAGCAGTACTTC CSPTGAEQYF
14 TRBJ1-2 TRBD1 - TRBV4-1 TGCGCCAGCAGCCAGTCACAGGGGGCCTGGGGCTACACCTTC CASSQSQGAWGYTF
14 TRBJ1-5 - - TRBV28 TGTGCCAGCAGTTTGGGACTTGCAAATCAGCCCCAGCATTTT CASSLGLANQPQHF
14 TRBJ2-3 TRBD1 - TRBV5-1 TGCGCCAGCAGCTCGACAGGGGGCGAAGATACGCAGTATTTT CASSSTGGEDTQYF